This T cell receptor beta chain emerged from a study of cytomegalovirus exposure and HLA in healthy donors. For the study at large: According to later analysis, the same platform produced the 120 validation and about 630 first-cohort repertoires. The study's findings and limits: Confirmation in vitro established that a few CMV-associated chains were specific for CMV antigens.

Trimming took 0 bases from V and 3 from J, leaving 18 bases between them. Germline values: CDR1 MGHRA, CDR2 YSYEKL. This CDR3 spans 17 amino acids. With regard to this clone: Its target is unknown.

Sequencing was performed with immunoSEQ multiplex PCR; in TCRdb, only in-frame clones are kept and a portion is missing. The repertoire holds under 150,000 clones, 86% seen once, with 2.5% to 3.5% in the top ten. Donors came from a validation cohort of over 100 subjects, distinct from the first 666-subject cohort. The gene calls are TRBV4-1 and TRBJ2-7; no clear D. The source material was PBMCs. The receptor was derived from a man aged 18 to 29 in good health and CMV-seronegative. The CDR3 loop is CASSQDHLLGRNYEQYF. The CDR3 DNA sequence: TGCGCCAGCAGCCAAGACCACTTGTTGGGCAGAAACTACGAGCAGTACTTC.